The clone carrying this T cell receptor beta chain was detected only once. Its antigen is as yet unknown. The sample originates from a study of cytomegalovirus exposure and HLA in healthy donors. The PCR made use of 60 Vbeta and 13 Jbeta primers. Profiling relied on immunoSEQ multiplex PCR, and the TCRdb table lists in-frame clones only, not all of them. The sample carries approximately 160,000 clones, roughly three quarters recorded once. Findings and limits, study-wide: In vitro testing confirmed a few CMV-associated chains as specific for CMV antigens. The classifier reportedly diagnosed cytomegalovirus status with high specificity and sensitivity. TCR beta V- and J-gene trimming, according to a later analysis, was linked to a missense DCLRE1C variant.

The germline gives CDR1 SGHRS, CDR2 YFSETQ. CDR3 length: 14 amino acids. The J segment lost 3 bases and the V segment lost 0 bases, leaving 1 base of the junction unmatched. This receptor was identified in a woman between 40 and 55 years old in good health and CMV-seropositive. Sample: PBMCs. This rearrangement joins TRBV5-1 to TRBJ2-7, with 9 bases identical to TRBD1. The CDR3 sequence is CASSLVGQGYEQYF. Here the CDR3 DNA reads TGCGCCAGCAGCTTGGTGGGACAGGGCTACGAGCAGTACTTC.